This T cell receptor beta chain was profiled in a study of Graves' ophthalmopathy and Graves' hyperthyroidism. Study-level findings and limits: Most thyroid clonotypes expanded beyond 0.001 frequency were also found in blood.

The diagnostic workup employed clinical symptoms, serum thyroxine, TRAb, thyroid ultrasound and orbital computed tomography. Fresh peripheral blood (about 10 ml) yielded the PBMCs. In regard to this clonotype: Its antigen remains unidentified.

TCR beta CDR3 amplification used RNA transcripts. Scientists carried out first-round RT-PCR using HTBI primers and then a second-round multiplex PCR. TCRdb ran MiXCR on the multiplex PCR reads and lists one entry per CDR3 protein. The table has 150,000 to 200,000 distinct CDR3 sequences, about two fifths seen once. The V end was cut by 2 bases, the J end by 3 bases, with 8 bases between. Germline lookup yields CDR1 SQVTM and CDR2 ANQGSEA. The CDR3 is made up of 13 amino acids. This TCR was recovered from a man aged 30 to 39 with Graves' ophthalmopathy. Material for sequencing was peripheral blood. J is TRBJ1-3 and V is TRBV29-1; D is unresolved. The CDR3 bases are TGCAGCGTTGAATCTGTCAGTGGAAACACCATATATTTT. This encodes CSVESVSGNTIYF.